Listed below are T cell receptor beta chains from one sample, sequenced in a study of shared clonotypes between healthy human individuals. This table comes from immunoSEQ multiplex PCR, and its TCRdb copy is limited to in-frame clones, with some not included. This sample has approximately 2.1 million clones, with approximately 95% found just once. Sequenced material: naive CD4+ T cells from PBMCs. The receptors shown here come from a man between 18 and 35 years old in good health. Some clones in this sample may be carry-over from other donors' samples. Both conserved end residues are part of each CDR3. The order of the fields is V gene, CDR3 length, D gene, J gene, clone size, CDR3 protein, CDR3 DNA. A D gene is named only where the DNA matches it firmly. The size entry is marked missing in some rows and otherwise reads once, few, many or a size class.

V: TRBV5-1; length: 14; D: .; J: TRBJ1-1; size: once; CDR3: CASSLRSGTFEAFF; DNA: TGCGCCAGCAGCTTGAGATCGGGGACTTTTGAAGCTTTCTTT
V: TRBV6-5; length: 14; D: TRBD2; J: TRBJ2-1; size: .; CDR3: CASRLAGDYNEQFF; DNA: TGTGCCAGCAGACTAGCGGGAGACTACAATGAGCAGTTCTTC
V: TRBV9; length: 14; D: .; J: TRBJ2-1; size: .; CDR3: CASSVGLTYNEQFF; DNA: TGTGCCAGCAGCGTCGGACTGACGTACAATGAGCAGTTCTTC
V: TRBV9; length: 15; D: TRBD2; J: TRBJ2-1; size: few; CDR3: CASSVDSGSYNEQFF; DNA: TGTGCCAGCAGCGTAGATAGCGGGTCCTACAATGAGCAGTTCTTC
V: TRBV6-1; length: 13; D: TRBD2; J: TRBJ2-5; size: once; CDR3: CASVVRGGETQYF; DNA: TGTGCCAGTGTTGTGAGGGGAGGGGAGACCCAGTACTTC
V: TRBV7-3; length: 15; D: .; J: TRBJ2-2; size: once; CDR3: CASSLGPGAQGELFF; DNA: TGTGCCAGCAGCCTGGGACCGGGAGCCCAGGGGGAGCTGTTTTTT
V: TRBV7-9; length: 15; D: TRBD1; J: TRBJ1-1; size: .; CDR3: CASSRVDRKEAEAFF; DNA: TGTGCCAGCAGCAGGGTGGACAGGAAAGAAGCTGAAGCTTTCTTT
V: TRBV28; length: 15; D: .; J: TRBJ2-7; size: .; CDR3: CASSSPRDSSYEQYF; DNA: TGTGCCAGCAGTTCCCCTCGAGACTCGTCCTACGAGCAGTACTTC
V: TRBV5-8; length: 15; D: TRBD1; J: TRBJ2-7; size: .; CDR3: CASSLSGQGPYEQYF; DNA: TGTGCCAGCAGTCTGTCGGGACAGGGCCCCTACGAGCAGTACTTC
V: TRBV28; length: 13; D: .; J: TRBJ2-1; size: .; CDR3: CASSLRVYNEQFF; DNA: TGTGCCAGCAGTTTACGGGTCTACAATGAGCAGTTCTTC
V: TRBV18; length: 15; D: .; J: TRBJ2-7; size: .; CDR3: CASSPPERAGYEQYF; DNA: TGTGCCAGCTCACCTCCCGAGAGGGCGGGCTACGAGCAGTACTTC
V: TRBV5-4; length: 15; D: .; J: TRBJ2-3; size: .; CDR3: CASSLGQGRADTQYF; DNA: TGTGCCAGCAGCTTGGGACAGGGGAGGGCAGATACGCAGTATTTT
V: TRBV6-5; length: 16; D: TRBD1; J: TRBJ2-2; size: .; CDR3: CASSYSWGQGAGELFF; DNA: TGTGCCAGCAGTTACTCGTGGGGACAGGGCGCCGGGGAGCTGTTTTTT
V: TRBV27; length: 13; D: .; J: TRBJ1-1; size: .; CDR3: CASSSAAYTEAFF; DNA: TGTGCCAGCAGTTCCGCGGCTTACACTGAAGCTTTCTTT
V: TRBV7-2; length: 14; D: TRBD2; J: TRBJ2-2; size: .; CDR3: CASSNERGTGELFF; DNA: TGTGCCAGCAGCAACGAGCGGGGTACCGGGGAGCTGTTTTTT
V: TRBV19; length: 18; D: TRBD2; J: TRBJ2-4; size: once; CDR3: CASRPRGAPGVAKNIQYF; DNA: TGTGCCAGCCGACCGCGGGGGGCGCCTGGAGTAGCCAAAAACATTCAGTACTTC
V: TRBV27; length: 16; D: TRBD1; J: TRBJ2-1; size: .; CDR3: CASSRRQGRSYNEQFF; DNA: TGTGCCAGCAGTAGGCGACAGGGCCGCTCCTACAATGAGCAGTTCTTC
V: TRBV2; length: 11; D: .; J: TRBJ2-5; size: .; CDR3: CASTIQETQYF; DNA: TGTGCCAGCACGATCCAAGAGACCCAGTACTTC
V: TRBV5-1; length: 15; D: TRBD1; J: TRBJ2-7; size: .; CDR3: CASSAEPGQFYEQYF; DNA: TGCGCCAGCAGCGCTGAACCGGGACAGTTCTACGAGCAGTACTTC
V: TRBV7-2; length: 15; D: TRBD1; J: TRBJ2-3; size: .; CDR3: CASSFRGTGADTQYF; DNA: TGTGCCAGCAGCTTCAGGGGAACAGGGGCAGATACGCAGTATTTT
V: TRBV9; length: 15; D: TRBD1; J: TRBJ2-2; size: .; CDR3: CASSPDRGHSGELFF; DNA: TGTGCCAGCAGCCCCGACAGGGGGCATTCCGGGGAGCTGTTTTTT
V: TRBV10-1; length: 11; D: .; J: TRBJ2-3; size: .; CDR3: CASSGSGTQYF; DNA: TGCGCCAGCAGTGGATCTGGTACGCAGTATTTT
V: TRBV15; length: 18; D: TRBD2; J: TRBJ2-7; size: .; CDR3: CATSTGLAGPLLIYEQYF; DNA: TGTGCCACCAGCACGGGACTAGCGGGACCCCTTCTAATCTACGAGCAGTACTTC
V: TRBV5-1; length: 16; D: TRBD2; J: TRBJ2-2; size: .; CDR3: CASSLFLAGATGELFF; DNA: TGCGCCAGCAGCTTGTTTCTGGCGGGAGCCACCGGGGAGCTGTTTTTT
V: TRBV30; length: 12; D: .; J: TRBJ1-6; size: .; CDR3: CAWSDLRSPLHF; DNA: TGTGCCTGGAGTGATTTGCGGTCACCCCTCCACTTT
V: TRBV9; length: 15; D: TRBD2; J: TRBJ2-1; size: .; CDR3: CASSPRTSGIYEQFF; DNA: TGTGCCAGCAGCCCCCGGACTAGCGGGATCTATGAGCAGTTCTTC
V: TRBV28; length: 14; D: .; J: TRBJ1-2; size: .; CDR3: CASSLQERGYGYTF; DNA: TGTGCCAGCAGTTTACAGGAGAGGGGCTATGGCTACACCTTC
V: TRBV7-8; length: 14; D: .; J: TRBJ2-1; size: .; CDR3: CASSPQAARNEQFF; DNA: TGTGCCAGCAGCCCCCAGGCAGCGCGAAATGAGCAGTTCTTC
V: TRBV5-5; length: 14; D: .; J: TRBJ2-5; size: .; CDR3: CASSLSKSGETQYF; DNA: TGTGCCAGCAGCTTGTCTAAATCGGGGGAGACCCAGTACTTC
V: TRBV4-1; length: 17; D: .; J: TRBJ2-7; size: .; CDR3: CASSQRPPGQGGNEQYF; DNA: TGCGCCAGCAGCCAACGTCCCCCGGGGCAGGGGGGCAACGAGCAGTACTTC
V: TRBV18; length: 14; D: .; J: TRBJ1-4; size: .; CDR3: CASSPRGFNEKLFF; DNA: TGTGCCAGCTCACCACGAGGGTTTAATGAAAAACTGTTTTTT
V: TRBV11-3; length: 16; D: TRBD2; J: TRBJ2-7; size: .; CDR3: CASSRGREVALNEQYF; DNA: TGTGCCAGCAGCCGTGGGCGGGAGGTCGCCCTCAACGAGCAGTACTTC
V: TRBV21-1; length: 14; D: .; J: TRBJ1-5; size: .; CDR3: CASSARRINQPQHF; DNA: TGTGCCAGCAGCGCTCGACGGATCAATCAGCCCCAGCATTTT
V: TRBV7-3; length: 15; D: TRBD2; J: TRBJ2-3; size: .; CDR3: CASSPIVAGVDTQYF; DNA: TGTGCCAGCAGCCCTATCGTAGCGGGAGTGGATACGCAGTATTTT
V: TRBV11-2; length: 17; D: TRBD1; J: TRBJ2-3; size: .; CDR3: CASSRRGTGVVADTQYF; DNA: TGTGCCAGCAGCCGAAGAGGAACAGGGGTTGTCGCAGATACGCAGTATTTT
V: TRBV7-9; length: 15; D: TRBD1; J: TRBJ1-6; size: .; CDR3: CASSPPGQGGSPLHF; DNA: TGTGCCAGCAGCCCGCCGGGACAGGGTGGTTCACCCCTCCACTTT
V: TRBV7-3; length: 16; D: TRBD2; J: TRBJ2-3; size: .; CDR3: CASSLTLAGMTDTQYF; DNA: TGTGCCAGCAGCTTAACACTAGCGGGAATGACAGATACGCAGTATTTT
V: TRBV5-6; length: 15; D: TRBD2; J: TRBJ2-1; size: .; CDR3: CASSPPGLAPDEQFF; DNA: TGTGCCAGCAGCCCACCGGGACTAGCGCCGGATGAGCAGTTCTTC
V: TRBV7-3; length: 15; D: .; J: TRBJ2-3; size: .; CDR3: CASSLAASRRDTQYF; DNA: TGTGCCAGCAGCTTAGCGGCTAGCAGGCGAGATACGCAGTATTTT
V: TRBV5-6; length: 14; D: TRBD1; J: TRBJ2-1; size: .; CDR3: CASSTRGSYNEQFF; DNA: TGTGCCAGCAGCACCAGGGGGTCCTACAATGAGCAGTTCTTC
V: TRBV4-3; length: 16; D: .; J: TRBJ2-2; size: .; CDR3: CASSRTVLANTGELFF; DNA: TGCGCCAGCAGCAGGACTGTACTAGCGAACACCGGGGAGCTGTTTTTT
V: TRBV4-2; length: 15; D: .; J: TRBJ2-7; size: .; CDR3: CASRLMAEVSYEQYF; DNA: TGTGCCAGCCGCCTCATGGCCGAAGTCTCCTACGAGCAGTACTTC
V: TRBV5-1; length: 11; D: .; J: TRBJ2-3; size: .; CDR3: CASSSPHTQYF; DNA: TGCGCCAGCAGCTCCCCCCATACGCAGTATTTT
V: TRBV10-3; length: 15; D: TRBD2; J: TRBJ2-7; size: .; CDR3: CAISTSGRAFYEQYF; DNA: TGTGCCATCAGCACTAGCGGGAGGGCTTTCTACGAGCAGTACTTC
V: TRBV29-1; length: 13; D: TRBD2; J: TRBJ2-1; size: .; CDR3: CSVGGLAKNEQFF; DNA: TGCAGCGTTGGGGGACTAGCGAAAAATGAGCAGTTCTTC
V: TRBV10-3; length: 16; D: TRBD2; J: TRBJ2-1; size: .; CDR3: CAISPLLAGVSDEQFF; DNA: TGTGCCATCAGTCCATTACTAGCGGGAGTTTCCGATGAGCAGTTCTTC
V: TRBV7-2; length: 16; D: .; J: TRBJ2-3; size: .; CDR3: CASSSTFSLGTDTQYF; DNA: TGTGCCAGCAGCTCTACCTTCTCCCTAGGCACAGATACGCAGTATTTT
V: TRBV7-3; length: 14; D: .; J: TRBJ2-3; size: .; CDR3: CASSLIQGRDTQYF; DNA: TGTGCCAGCAGCTTAATCCAGGGGCGAGATACGCAGTATTTT
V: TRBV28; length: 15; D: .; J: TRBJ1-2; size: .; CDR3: CASRSRGSHPYGYTF; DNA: TGTGCCAGCAGATCCAGGGGATCGCACCCCTATGGCTACACCTTC